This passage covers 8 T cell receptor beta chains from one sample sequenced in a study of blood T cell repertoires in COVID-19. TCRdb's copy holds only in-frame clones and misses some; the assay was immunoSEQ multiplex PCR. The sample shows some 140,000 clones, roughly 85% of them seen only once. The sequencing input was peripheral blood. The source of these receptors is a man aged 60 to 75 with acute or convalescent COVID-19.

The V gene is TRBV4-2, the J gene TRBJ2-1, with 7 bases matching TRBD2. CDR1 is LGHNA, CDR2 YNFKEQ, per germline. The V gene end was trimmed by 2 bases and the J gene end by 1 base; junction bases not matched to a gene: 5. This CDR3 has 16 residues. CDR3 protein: CASSQPGGGSYNEQFF. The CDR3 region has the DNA TGTGCCAGCAGCCAACCTGGGGGGGGATCCTACAATGAGCAGTTCTTC.

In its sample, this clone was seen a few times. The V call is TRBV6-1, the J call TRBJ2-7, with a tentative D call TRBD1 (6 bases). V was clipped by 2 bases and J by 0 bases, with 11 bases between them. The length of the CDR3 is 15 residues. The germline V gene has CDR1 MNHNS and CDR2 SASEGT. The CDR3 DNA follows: TGTGCCAGCAGTGAAACAGGGTTGGGCTCCTACGAGCAGTACTTC. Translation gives CASSETGLGSYEQYF.

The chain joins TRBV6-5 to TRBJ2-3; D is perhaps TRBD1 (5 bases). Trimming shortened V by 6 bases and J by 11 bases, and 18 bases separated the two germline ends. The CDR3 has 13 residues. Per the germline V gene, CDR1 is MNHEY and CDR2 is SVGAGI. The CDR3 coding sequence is TGTGCCAGCAGCCCCGGGCAGGGTACAAGGCAGTATTTT. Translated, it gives CASSPGQGTRQYF.

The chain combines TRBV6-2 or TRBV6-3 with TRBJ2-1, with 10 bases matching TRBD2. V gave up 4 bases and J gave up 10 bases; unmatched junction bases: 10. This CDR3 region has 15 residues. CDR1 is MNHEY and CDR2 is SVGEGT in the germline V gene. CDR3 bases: TGTGCCAGCAGTTCCGGGACTAGCGTCCTCCTCGAGCAGTTCTTC. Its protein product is CASSSGTSVLLEQFF.

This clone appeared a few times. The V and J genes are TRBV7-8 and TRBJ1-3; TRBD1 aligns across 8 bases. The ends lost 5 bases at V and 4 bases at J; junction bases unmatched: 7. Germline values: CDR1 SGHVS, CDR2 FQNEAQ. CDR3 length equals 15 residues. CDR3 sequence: CASSAADRVGNTIYF. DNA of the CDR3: TGTGCCAGCAGCGCGGCGGACAGGGTCGGAAACACCATATATTTT. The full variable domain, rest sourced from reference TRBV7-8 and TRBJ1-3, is GAGVSQSPRYKVAKRGQDVALRCDPISGHVSLFWYQQALGQGPEFLTYFQNEAQLDKSGLPSDRFFAERPEGSVSTLKIQRTQQEDSAVYLCASSAADRVGNTIYFGEGSWLTVV.

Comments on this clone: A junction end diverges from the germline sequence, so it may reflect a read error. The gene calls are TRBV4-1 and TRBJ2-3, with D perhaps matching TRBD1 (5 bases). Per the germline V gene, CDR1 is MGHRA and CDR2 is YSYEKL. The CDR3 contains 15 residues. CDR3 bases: TGCGCCAGCACCCAAGCAGACAGAACTTCAGATACGCAGTATTTT. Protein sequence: CASTQADRTSDTQYF.

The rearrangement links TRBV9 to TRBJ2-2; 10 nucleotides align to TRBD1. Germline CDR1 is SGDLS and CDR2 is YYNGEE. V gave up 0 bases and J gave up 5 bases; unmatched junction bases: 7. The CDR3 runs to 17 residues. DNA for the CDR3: TGTGCCAGCAGCGTAGCTCTGAGACAGGGGGCAACCGGGGAGCTGTTTTTT. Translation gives CASSVALRQGATGELFF.

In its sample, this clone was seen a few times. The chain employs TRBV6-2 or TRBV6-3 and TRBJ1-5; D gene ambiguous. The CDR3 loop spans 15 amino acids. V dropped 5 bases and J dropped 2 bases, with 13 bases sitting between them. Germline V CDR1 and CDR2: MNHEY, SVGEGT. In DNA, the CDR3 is TGTGCCAGCAGTCGTGAGGGAAGCGGCAATCAGCCCCAGCATTTT. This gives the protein CASSREGSGNQPQHF.